The source of this T cell receptor (beta chain) is a study of cytomegalovirus exposure and HLA in healthy donors. For the study at large: A subsequent analysis reported that the roughly 130 validation repertoires were produced on the same platform that had also been used for the roughly 700 first-cohort repertoires. Study results and limitations: Cytomegalovirus association was listed for around 170 TCR beta chains. In a later analysis, first-cohort TCR clusters were found to tend to co-occur in the 90 to 150 validation repertoires.

Clones were read by immunoSEQ multiplex PCR, and TCRdb kept only the in-frame ones, dropping some. Of over 200,000 clones listed, 90% were seen once; the top ten hold 3.1%. For this clone: Its antigen is still unknown.

Unmatched junction bases numbered 14, after V lost 0 bases and J lost 5 bases. The CDR3 has 18 residues. CDR1 and CDR2 (germline): GTSNPN, SVGIG (reference sequence). The specimen was PBMCs. This clonotype was obtained from a woman aged 30 to 39 in good health and CMV-seronegative. The rearrangement uses TRBV30 and TRBJ2-1; 9 nucleotides agree with TRBD2. The CDR3 DNA is TGTGCCTGGAGTGTCAACGTCGGGGTAGCGGGAGTAGACAATGAGCAGTTCTTC. Protein sequence: CAWSVNVGVAGVDNEQFF.